A selection of T cell receptor beta chains follows, all from one sample in a study of Ad26.COV2.S vaccination and SARS-CoV-2 variants. Libraries were prepared by immunoSEQ multiplex PCR; TCRdb keeps only in-frame clonotypes and omits some of them. Of fewer than 400,000 clones in the sample, approximately 89% were seen once. Sample: peripheral blood, taken in a trial of Ad26.COV2.S vaccine versus placebo. These receptor sequences come from a person between 18 and 65 years old who received the Ad26.COV2.S COVID-19 vaccine or a placebo. The CDR3 runs from the conserved cysteine through the conserved F or W. The D gene is left open where the match is weak. Size values are once, few and many counts, or a class for expanded clones, and some rows have none.

TRBJ2-7,.,TRBV6-2/TRBV6-3,TRBD1,16,TGTGCCAGCAGTTCTAGACAGGGGCTGACCTCCTACGAGCAGTACTTC,CASSSRQGLTSYEQYF
TRBJ1-2,once,TRBV29-1,TRBD1,14,TGCAGCGTGCTCGGACAGGGAAGGGGAACTGGCTACACCTTC,CSVLGQGRGTGYTF
TRBJ2-2,.,TRBV7-3,TRBD1,16,TGTGCCAGCAGCTTCGGGACAGGGGGCATGGGCGGGGAGCTGTTTTTT,CASSFGTGGMGGELFF
TRBJ2-3,.,TRBV15,.,13,TGTGCCACCAGCAGCGGGCTTACAGATACGCAGTATTTT,CATSSGLTDTQYF
TRBJ2-7,.,TRBV14,TRBD2,16,TGTGCCAGCAGCCAGGAACCCACTAGCGGGAGTTACGAGCAGTACTTC,CASSQEPTSGSYEQYF
TRBJ2-2,.,TRBV7-8,.,17,TGTGCCAGCAGCTTATTGAGGGGGGAGACGAACACCGGGGAGCTGTTTTTT,CASSLLRGETNTGELFF
TRBJ2-7,.,TRBV7-8,.,18,TGTGCCAGCAGCTTAGGGTTGGTCCGGGCGGACAGCTCCTACGAGCAGTACTTC,CASSLGLVRADSSYEQYF
TRBJ2-4,.,TRBV7-2,.,15,TGTGCCAGCAGCTTAGCTCGGGTCAGTCGGGCATTTCAGTACTTC,CASSLARVSRAFQYF
TRBJ2-7,.,TRBV5-1,.,13,TGCGCCAGCAGTCCAGGGGAGCCCTACGAGCAGTACTTC,CASSPGEPYEQYF
TRBJ2-7,.,TRBV9,.,14,TGTGCCAGCAGCAGAAGGGACAACTCCTACGAGCAGTACTTC,CASSRRDNSYEQYF
TRBJ2-5,.,TRBV6-6,TRBD1,14,TGTGCCAGCAGTTCCCTCAGGGGGCGGGGAGACCAGTACTTC,CASSSLRGRGDQYF
TRBJ1-2,.,TRBV12-3/TRBV12-4,.,12,TGTGCCAGCAGTGGGGGGGACTATGGCTACACCTTC,CASSGGDYGYTF
TRBJ2-1,.,TRBV5-1,.,14,TGCGCCAGCAGCTTGATACGCTCCTACAATGAGCAGTTCTTC,CASSLIRSYNEQFF
TRBJ2-7,.,TRBV15,.,15,TGTGCCACCAGCCCCCGTTGGGACAACTCCTACGAGCAGTACTTC,CATSPRWDNSYEQYF
TRBJ2-3,.,TRBV6-1,.,13,TGTGCCAGCAGTGAAGTATGGACGGATACGCAGTATTTT,CASSEVWTDTQYF
TRBJ2-5,.,TRBV7-9,TRBD2,16,TGTGCCAGCAGCCCGGGGACTAGCGGGTACCAAGAGACCCAGTACTTC,CASSPGTSGYQETQYF
TRBJ1-3,.,TRBV10-3,.,18,TGTGCCATCAGTGCGCTATGGACAGAGGGAAACTCTGGAAACACCATATATTTT,CAISALWTEGNSGNTIYF
TRBJ2-1,.,TRBV24-1,TRBD2,17,TGTGCCACCAGTGACCAGGGGGTTAGCGGGAGTCGGTATGAGCAGTTCTTC,CATSDQGVSGSRYEQFF
TRBJ2-1,.,TRBV7-2,TRBD1,16,TGTGCCAGCAGCTTAGCTTTCGGGACAGGCGACAATGAGCAGTTCTTC,CASSLAFGTGDNEQFF
TRBJ2-1,.,TRBV5-1,TRBD2,16,TGCGCCAGCAGCTTGATAGCGGGAGCAGTCTACAATGAGCAGTTCTTC,CASSLIAGAVYNEQFF
TRBJ1-1,.,TRBV28,.,15,TGTGCCTCCCGCCCCGGGGGGGCCCGGAACACTGAAGCTTTCTTT,CASRPGGARNTEAFF
TRBJ2-7,.,TRBV6-5,.,13,TGTGCCAGCAGTTACGGAGGCTCCTACGAGCAGTACTTC,CASSYGGSYEQYF
TRBJ1-1,.,TRBV7-8,.,14,TGTGCCAGCAGCTTAAGGCAGGAGCCGCGAGAAGCTTTCTTT,CASSLRQEPREAFF
TRBJ2-5,.,TRBV12-3/TRBV12-4,.,13,TGTGCCAGCAGTTTAGTAGGGTCGGAGACCCAGTACTTC,CASSLVGSETQYF
TRBJ2-2,.,TRBV19,.,13,TGTGCCAGTAGCGGGACGAACACCGGGGAGCTGTTTTTT,CASSGTNTGELFF
TRBJ1-3,.,TRBV3-1/TRBV3-2,.,15,TGTGCCAGCAGCCAAGCCGACATCCTAGGAAACACCATATATTTT,CASSQADILGNTIYF
TRBJ2-7,.,TRBV5-6,.,15,TGTGCCAGCAGCTATGGACAGGGAGGGACCTACGAGCAGTACTTC,CASSYGQGGTYEQYF
TRBJ1-1,.,TRBV11-2,TRBD1,15,TGTGCCAGCAGCTTCATCAGGGGGCCGAACACTGAAGCTTTCTTT,CASSFIRGPNTEAFF
TRBJ1-5,.,TRBV19,.,13,TGTGCCAGTAGTAGAATCCCCCTTCAGCCCCAGCATTTT,CASSRIPLQPQHF
TRBJ1-1,.,TRBV14,.,13,TGTGCCAGCAGCCAGCGAAACGTACCTGAAGCTTTCTTT,CASSQRNVPEAFF
TRBJ1-5,.,TRBV6-5,.,14,TGTGCCAACCAGACAGGACATAGCAATCAGCCCCAGCATTTT,CANQTGHSNQPQHF
TRBJ1-2,.,TRBV6-5,.,13,TGTGCCAGCAGTTACGCTACTCGCCCTGGCTACACCTTC,CASSYATRPGYTF
TRBJ1-1,.,TRBV9,.,13,TGTGCCAGCAGACCCGGGACGGCTGGGATGGCTTTCTTT,CASRPGTAGMAFF
TRBJ2-2,.,TRBV6-5,TRBD2,15,TGTGCCAGCAGTTCTAGCGGGAGGGCCATCGGGGAGCTGTTTTTT,CASSSSGRAIGELFF
TRBJ1-1,.,TRBV9,.,13,TGTGCCAGCAGCGTAGACATAAACACTGAAGCTTTCTTT,CASSVDINTEAFF
TRBJ2-7,once,TRBV23-1,TRBD2,15,TGCGCCAGCAGTTTTCGGACTAGCGGGAGAGGCGAGCAGTACTTC,CASSFRTSGRGEQYF
TRBJ2-7,.,TRBV30,.,11,TGTGCCTGGACGGACAACTACGAGCAGTACTTC,CAWTDNYEQYF
TRBJ2-2,once,TRBV4-1,.,17,TGCGCCAGCAGCCAAGGCTTGGACAGTGAGTACACCGGGGAGCTGTTTTTT,CASSQGLDSEYTGELFF
TRBJ1-1,.,TRBV27,TRBD1,17,TGTGCCAGCAGTGAATCCCGGGACAGGGCACGGAGCACTGAAGCTTTCTTT,CASSESRDRARSTEAFF
TRBJ2-3,.,TRBV9,TRBD2,14,TGTGCCAGCAGCGAATCTAGCGGTACAGATACGCAGTATTTT,CASSESSGTDTQYF